Below are 10 T cell receptor beta chains sequenced from a single sample in a study of a mutant IDH1 vaccine in newly diagnosed glioma. Libraries were prepared by immunoSEQ multiplex PCR; TCRdb keeps only in-frame clonotypes and omits some of them. Among about 58,000 clones, around 84% were seen once, and the ten largest hold 6.5% to 8.5%. Time point denoted: week 5, during vaccination. Doses consisted of 300 ug of mutant IDH1 20-mer peptide each, paired with topical imiquimod. Their cognate antigens are unknown. The sequencing here drew on PBMCs, taken from a glioma patient whose treatment included an IDH1 peptide vaccine. Receptor source: a woman aged 45-60 years with glioma.

This clone was observed a few times. The CDR3 region is CASSLGEPLHEQYF. The DNA for the CDR3 is TGTGCCAGCAGCTTAGGCGAACCCCTCCACGAGCAGTACTTC. The chain has TRBV5-6 and TRBJ2-7; D gene uncertain. CDR1 is SGHDT, CDR2 YYEEEE, per germline. V lost 2 bases, J lost 5 bases, and 14 bases lay in between. CDR3 length equals 14 residues.

The chain employs TRBV7-2 and TRBJ2-7; TRBD1 matches at 10 bases. The CDR3 covers 15 residues. Germline V lookup: CDR1 SGHTA, CDR2 FQGNSA. Trimming cost V 8 bases and J 4 bases; bases outside gene matches: 11. CDR3 bases: TGTGCCAGCTCACTGGGGACAGGGGAATGGTACGAGCAGTACTTC. The encoded protein is CASSLGTGEWYEQYF.

This clone is labeled as medium-sized (0.01 to 0.1%). This sequence joins TRBV10-3 and TRBJ2-1, with 7 bases matching TRBD2. Trimming removed 4 bases from V and 2 bases from J; junction bases left unmatched: 8. This CDR3 is 16 amino acids long. Germline V lookup: CDR1 ENHRY, CDR2 SYGVKD. This chain's CDR3 is CAISVRVAGPYNEQFF. The DNA of the CDR3 is TGTGCCATCAGTGTTCGAGTAGCGGGCCCCTACAATGAGCAGTTCTTC.

The rearrangement links TRBV9 to TRBJ1-2; D gene uncertain. Germline CDR1 is SGDLS and CDR2 is YYNGEE. The CDR3 totals 15 residues. The V and J ends lost 4 bases and 7 bases respectively, with 20 bases between them. The CDR3 loop is CASSPNLSGSAGYTF. CDR3 nucleotide sequence: TGTGCCAGCAGCCCCAATCTATCGGGATCGGCTGGCTACACCTTC.

This chain joins TRBV5-6 and TRBJ2-2; maybe TRBD2 (6 bases). The CDR3 runs 17 residues. Trimming left V 5 bases short and J 4 bases short, with 21 bases between. Germline V gene data show CDR1 as SGHDT and CDR2 as YYEEEE. The CDR3 DNA reads TGTGCCAGCAGTCTTCCCGGGGGTAGGGGAGCCACCGGGGAGCTGTTTTTT. Translated: CASSLPGGRGATGELFF. Supplemented by reference TRBV5-6 and TRBJ2-2, the full variable domain reads DAGVTQSPTHLIKTRGQQVTLRCSPKSGHDTVSWYQQALGQGPQFIFQYYEEEERQRGNFPDRFSGHQFPNYSSELNVNALLLGDSALYLCASSLPGGRGATGELFFGEGSRLTVL.

This chain links TRBV18 with TRBJ2-3; TRBD1 matches 9 bases. V dropped 5 bases and J dropped 3; count of bases not matched to a gene: 6. The CDR3 loop spans 15 amino acids. The germline gives CDR1 KGHSH, CDR2 LQKENI. CDR3: CASSSQTGGTDTQYF. The CDR3 bases are TGTGCCAGCTCATCTCAGACAGGGGGGACAGATACGCAGTATTTT.

This sequence joins TRBV19 and TRBJ1-5; 8 bases match TRBD1. The ends lost 7 bases at V and 6 bases at J; junction bases unmatched: 11. From germline, CDR1 is LNHDA and CDR2 SQIVND (reference sequence). CDR3 length equals 15 residues. CDR3 residues: CASTEGGTGLQPQHF. CDR3 sequence (DNA): TGTGCCAGTACCGAAGGGGGGACAGGACTTCAGCCCCAGCATTTT.

The V call is TRBV9, the J call TRBJ1-1; TRBD1 might be the D (5 bases). Germline CDR1 reads SGDLS; CDR2 reads YYNGEE. Trimming removed 4 bases from V and 0 bases from J, with 10 bases in between. CDR3 length: 14 amino acids. The CDR3, as DNA: TGTGCCAGCAGCAGGGAGGGGATGAACACTGAAGCTTTCTTT. Protein sequence: CASSREGMNTEAFF.

This clone was seen once. The rearrangement joins TRBV5-1 to TRBJ2-3; TRBD2 matches at 8 bases. This CDR3 spans 16 amino acids. J lost 2 bases, V lost 0 bases, and 5 bases had no gene match. The germline CDR1 and CDR2 sequences are SGHRS and YFSETQ. The DNA of the CDR3 is TGCGCCAGCAGCTTGGCCGGGGGGGGGTTCACAGATACGCAGTATTTT. Protein: CASSLAGGGFTDTQYF.

The V and J genes are TRBV25-1 and TRBJ1-3, with D unresolved. CDR3 length: 14 residues. In germline, CDR1 is MGHDK, CDR2 SYGVNS. V was cut by 2 bases and J by 11 bases, with 16 bases left in between. CDR3 sequence reads: CASSEGPMISPIYF. The CDR3 nucleotides are TGTGCCAGCAGTGAAGGCCCTATGATTTCCCCCATATATTTT.